Described below is a single T cell receptor (beta chain) sequence and its context. Its antigen remains unidentified. No base quality values were provided; no much bigger clone lies one nucleotide off. These data originate in a study of cytomegalovirus exposure and HLA in healthy donors (dated by TCRdb to 2016 to 2017). Regarding the study in general: According to an earlier analysis of a few hundred of the donors, about 179 million T cells yielded 100 million or so unique TCR beta sequences and around 280 Gb of sequence data. An early release covering more than 500 HLA-typed donors comprised about 320 gigabases of sequencing data and 65 million to 100 million unique TCR sequences. The genetic ancestry cluster associated with self-reported Caucasian donors included about 81% of the roughly 390 genotyped donors. The study aimed to test whether signatures of past pathogen exposure could be identified by cataloging public T cell receptors. The T cell repertoires of around 670 subjects were profiled by immunosequencing and related to cytomegalovirus serostatus. A separate validation cohort of 100 to 150 different subjects was used in addition to the 666-subject first cohort. To predict cytomegalovirus infection status, the study brought together high-throughput TCR immunosequencing, statistical association of individual TCRs with disease status, and machine learning. A later analysis re-analyzed previously published TCR beta repertoires from 650 to 800 donors and added high-resolution HLA genotyping to study TCR occurrence patterns. Rather than drawing on any new phenotypic data, the later analysis identified candidate immune exposures from TCR beta sequences and the way those sequences occurred across donors. An earlier analysis of about 600 of the donors used high-throughput TCR beta sequencing to judge whether each TCR beta V gene segment behaved as functional or pseudogenic. Alongside the repertoire data, information on donor age, sex, ethnicity and CMV serostatus was compiled. In a later genetic analysis, genome-wide SNP genotypes for 398 of the 666 donors were used, and that subset was treated as a discovery cohort. Every discovery cohort repertoire had been produced on one sequencing platform. Both class I and class II loci were covered by HLA typing, at four-digit resolution. Typing coverage varied by locus: about 629-640 donors for A, B, C, DRB1 and DQB1; roughly 520 for DQA1; approximately 570 for DPA1; 400 to 480 for DPB1. Because of strong linkage in the cohort, roughly 5 DR-DQ haplotypes were treated as single units for association and clustering. On average, around 200,000 unique TCR beta nucleotide sequences were sequenced per donor among some 420 genotyped donors of the cohort, with roughly 19% of those sequences being non-productive. Beyond this particular receptor, the publication reports: In a later analysis, HLA-associated TCR beta chains showed more clonal expansion and lower generation probabilities than non-associated chains that were equally common. Cytomegalovirus status was reported to be diagnosed by the classifier with high specificity and sensitivity in both the original and validation cohorts. Immune exposure information for the cohort was limited to CMV serostatus. It was suggested by the authors that the approach could potentially be generalized to other disease states and immunological phenotypes. Several of the top co-occurrence clusters appeared to be linked to parvovirus B19, influenza, CMV and Epstein-Barr virus, according to a later analysis. Because HLA typing was missing for some donors at each locus, association tests included only the typed subset. In an earlier analysis of approximately 590 of the donors, most TCR beta V segments appeared in productive rearrangements about 87% or about 30% of the time, broadly matching IMGT annotations. The presence/absence analyses assumed that sequencing depth was roughly uniform across donors, and that assumption may not be true. A further reported finding was that TCR beta sequences accurately predicted the HLA-A and HLA-B alleles for most subjects in the first cohort. In this cohort, only TCR beta chains were sequenced, and detectable features were limited by the absence of alpha or paired-chain data. Because counts were too low, roughly 16 rarely observed V segments, including chromosome 9 orphons, were left out of the earlier analysis of 587 of the donors. Assigning TCR associations to individual alleles was difficult when HLA alleles, especially DR and DQ, strongly co-occurred. Compared with the roughly 720-donor mean, donors in an Asian-associated ancestry cluster had fewer N-insertions in productive TCRs, according to a later genetic analysis. Correlated functional status among segregating V segments might reflect linkage disequilibrium, but an unknown experimental factor could not be ruled out. In a later genetic analysis, a missense DCLRE1C variant was associated with V-gene and J-gene trimming of TCR beta chains, and the association was replicated in an independent cohort. In a later analysis, 16,951 TCR beta sequences were associated with specific HLA alleles at a false discovery rate of 0.05. The sequencing pipeline was judged likely to have produced a cluster of highly shared sequence variants as a technical artifact. Most TCR sequences were seen in very few donors, while some public TCRs were found in many individuals. In the study, some 160 TCR beta chains were listed as associated with cytomegalovirus. A few of the identified cytomegalovirus-associated TCR beta chains were confirmed in vitro to be specific for cytomegalovirus antigens. Because the 87-base-pair reads could not distinguish some IMGT-functional V segments, including TRBV6-2 and TRBV6-3, those segments were excluded. According to a later analysis, most CMV-associated TCR beta chains appeared to be HLA-restricted, and the HLA associations seemed to be driven largely by CMV exposure. In a later analysis, TCR association rates were found to vary across HLA loci, with the most associated TCRs seen for DRB1 alleles and the fewest for HLA-C alleles.

In total, about 650 healthy bone marrow donors made up the cohort. Cohort members were all nominally healthy when sampled, although unrecorded immune exposures were likely present. The donor was CMV seropositive and belonged to the group of over 250 seropositive cohort members. A peripheral blood sample was collected from each donor, and TCR beta sequencing was performed on peripheral blood mononuclear cells. The Qiagen DNeasy Blood Extraction Kit was used to extract genomic DNA from the blood cell samples. Including cysteine and phenylalanine, the CDR3 has 12 amino acids. Only CDR3 DNA is held: 36 bases, read in frame from base 1. V sheds 2 bases and J sheds 6 bases, leaving 8 bases between their ends. The CDR1 and CDR2 encoded by the germline V gene are SGDLS and YYNGEE. Library preparation was by the immunoSEQ multiplex PCR assay. For the multiplex PCR, a mixture combining 60 forward primers for TCR Vbeta segments and 13 reverse primers for TCR Jbeta segments was used. The CDR3 region of rearranged TCR beta genes was amplified from genomic DNA with a multiplex PCR assay. On the Illumina HiSeq System, the amplified TCR beta libraries were sequenced as 87-base-pair reads. In the source study's methods: A later analysis counted tens of millions of unique TCR beta chains across the 550 to 700 repertoires, and around 9.9 million of these chains were shared by at least two donors. Raw reads were error-corrected and collapsed into unique sequences with a nearest-neighbor algorithm that merged closely related sequences to remove PCR and sequencing errors. V, D and J gene segments were assigned by aligning CDR3 sequences to IMGT reference sequences. For a sequence to be retained, a match of at least six nucleotides was required to both a V gene segment and a J gene segment. Rearrangements were called productive when the CDR3 lacked stop codons and stayed in frame with V and J; all others were non-productive. CDR3 was defined according to IMGT convention as the region running from the second conserved V-encoded cysteine to the conserved J-encoded phenylalanine. In an earlier analysis of just under 600 of the donors, sequences lacking an unambiguous match to a single V gene segment were excluded. An earlier analysis of approximately 590 of the donors classified V segments as functional when productive rearrangements were above 56.7% and as segregating when the standard deviation between donors was above 5%. A statistical classification framework was built for diagnosing cytomegalovirus status from the catalog of TCR beta chain sequences. In a later analysis, V and J genes were assigned by comparing TCR nucleotide sequences against IMGT/GENE-DB human TR gene sequences. Using the TCRdist pipeline, a later analysis assigned CDR3 sequences along with most-parsimonious VDJ recombination scenarios. In a later analysis, each TCR beta chain was defined by its CDR3 amino acid sequence together with its V-gene family, and reads lacking a unique V-gene family were excluded. In a later analysis, 450 to 600 highly shared, low-generation-probability nucleotide sequences were removed to address suspected cross-contamination and a sequencing artifact. For each public chain, a later analysis derived a clonal expansion index from normalized ranks of inferred template counts within each repertoire. In a later analysis, generation probabilities were computed with a VDJ recombination model fitted to out-of-frame rearrangements, and the resulting probabilities were checked against IGoR. In a later analysis, TCR-TCR, TCR-HLA and TCR-CMV co-occurrence was scored with hypergeometric tests, and a repertoire-size bias correction was applied to TCR pairs. In a later analysis, false discovery rates were estimated by permuting HLA or CMV assignments 20 times. In a later analysis, co-occurring TCRs were grouped with DBSCAN, and TCRdist sequence similarity was added when clustering was performed within HLA-allele-positive subsets. For co-occurrence clustering, repertoires with fewer than 30,000 or more than 120,000 public chains were excluded, along with a handful of repertoires with anomalous nucleotide sharing. TCRdb retrieved this table from immuneACCESS and kept in-frame rearrangements only. Not all clones are present; in checked studies, unresolved V genes account for under half, and no reason is known for the remainder. The DNA was the basis for D and trimming; V, J and clone size are from that table. The sample profile shows around 100,000 clones; 55% to 75% of them were found once. The ten top clones hold 3.8% of the sample.

The chain employs TRBV9 and TRBJ1-2; the D gene cannot be resolved reliably. The TCR originated in a young man in good health and CMV-seropositive. Material: PBMCs. This receptor has the CDR3 CASSVPLNGYTF. The base sequence is TGTGCCAGCAGCGTCCCTCTTAATGGCTACACCTTC.